The 13 T cell receptor beta chains listed next were all sequenced from one sample in a study of cytomegalovirus exposure and HLA in healthy donors. PCR employed 60 Vbeta and 13 Jbeta primers. The repertoire was sequenced with immunoSEQ multiplex PCR; TCRdb's copy has only in-frame clones and lacks some. The table has some 140,000 clones, 55% to 75% seen once. Sequencing input: PBMCs. Receptors were obtained from a man aged 50-59 years in good health and CMV-seropositive.

This clone occurred once. V usage is TRBV2 and J usage is TRBJ1-4; TRBD1 might be the D (5 bases). With 6 bases removed from V and 0 bases from J, the gap between germline ends came to 11 bases. Per the germline V gene, CDR1 is SNHLY and CDR2 is FYNNEI. The CDR3 has 15 residues. Written as DNA, the CDR3 is TGTGCCAGCAGGACGGGGGGAGCAACTAATGAAAAACTGTTTTTT. This sequence encodes CASRTGGATNEKLFF.

The chain couples TRBV7-3 to TRBJ2-1; TRBD2 aligns across 8 bases. This CDR3 comprises 18 residues. Losses at the gene ends were 2 bases for V and 0 bases for J; bases not matched to a gene: 9. Germline V gives CDR1 SGHTA, CDR2 FQGTGA. CDR3 in amino acids: CASSLVPSGQSSYNEQFF. The CDR3 coding sequence is TGTGCCAGCAGCTTAGTTCCTAGCGGGCAAAGCTCCTACAATGAGCAGTTCTTC.

This clone was seen a handful of times. The chain combines TRBV7-2 with TRBJ2-3; 11 bases are shared with TRBD1. Trimming took 4 bases from V and 7 from J; bases not matched to a gene: 4. Per the germline V gene, CDR1 is SGHTA and CDR2 is FQGNSA. The CDR3 sequence is 14 residues long. The CDR3 reads CASSSRDRGNTQYF. The DNA for the CDR3 is TGTGCCAGCAGCTCCCGGGACAGGGGGAATACGCAGTATTTT.

The genes are TRBV23-1 and TRBJ1-5; D gene uncertain. TRBV23-1 is marked as an open reading frame, function uncertain. This CDR3 has 15 amino acids. V lost 3 bases, J lost 3 bases, and 12 bases lay in between. CDR3 sequence: CASSQGSTDNQPQHF. The CDR3 coding sequence is TGCGCCAGCAGTCAGGGGAGTACCGACAATCAGCCCCAGCATTTT.

The chain combines TRBV12-5 with TRBJ2-2; D is possibly TRBD1 (6 bases). V was shortened by 1 base and J by 2 bases, with 11 bases between the two germline ends. This CDR3 region has 16 residues. Germline V gene sequence: CDR1 LGHNT, CDR2 FRNRAP. The CDR3: CASGLGGTTNTGELFF. For the CDR3, the DNA is TGTGCTAGTGGTTTGGGGGGGACAACTAACACCGGGGAGCTGTTTTTT.

CDR3 bases: TGTGCCAGCAGTCCACTGGGGATACAGGGATCAGCTTTCTTT. Encoded protein: CASSPLGIQGSAFF. This chain links TRBV28 with TRBJ1-1; tentative D call: TRBD1 (6 bases). The CDR3 sequence is 14 residues long. The germline V gene encodes CDR1 MDHEN and CDR2 SYDVKM. The V and J ends lost 5 bases and 10 bases respectively, with 20 bases between them.

This chain links TRBV2 with TRBJ1-4; D might be TRBD1 (6 bases). This CDR3 region has 16 residues. The V gene lost 5 bases and the J gene lost 5 bases, with 18 bases spanning the gap. Germline lookup yields CDR1 SNHLY and CDR2 FYNNEI. The CDR3 coding sequence is TGTGCCAGCAGTCTCTTCGCTACAGGGTCCAATGAAAAACTGTTTTTT. Its translation is CASSLFATGSNEKLFF.

This chain uses TRBV15 with TRBJ2-7; 8 positions agree with TRBD2. With 8 bases clipped from V and 0 bases from J, the junction kept 6 bases outside the gene matches. Per germline, CDR1 LNHNV and CDR2 YYDKDF (reference sequence). The CDR3 consists of 14 residues. The CDR3 is CATRGREDSYEQYF. Written as DNA, the CDR3 is TGTGCCACCCGAGGGCGGGAGGACTCCTACGAGCAGTACTTC.

This clone was found once. J is TRBJ1-1 and V is TRBV4-3; D gene ambiguous. CDR1 and CDR2 from the germline V gene are LGHNA and YSLEER. V lost 0 bases to trimming and J lost 0 bases, with 20 bases between them. The CDR3 spans 19 residues. In nucleotides, the CDR3 is TGCGCCAGCAGCCAAGAGCTGGAGAGGGAATCACTCATGAACACTGAAGCTTTCTTT. It translates to CASSQELERESLMNTEAFF.

The chain joins TRBV7-9 to TRBJ2-1, with 10 nucleotides matching TRBD2. Germline-derived CDR1 and CDR2 are SEHNR and FQNEAQ (reference sequence). The V and J ends lost 5 bases and 3 bases, in that order; junction bases with no gene match: 13. This CDR3 has 18 residues. The CDR3 DNA is TGTGCCAGCAGCCCACCTCCCCGACTAGCGGGCTTCTACAATGAGCAGTTCTTC. Protein: CASSPPPRLAGFYNEQFF.

The rearrangement joins TRBV6-6 to TRBJ1-1; TRBD1 matches 7 bases. The CDR3 consists of 16 residues. Per germline, CDR1 MNHNY and CDR2 SVGAGI (reference sequence). Trimming removed 2 bases from V and 1 base from J; junction bases left unmatched: 7. The DNA of the CDR3 is TGTGCCAGCAGTTACCCAAAGGGGGCGGGGAACACTGAAGCTTTCTTT. It translates to CASSYPKGAGNTEAFF.

V and J are TRBV5-1 and TRBJ2-7, with 11 bases lining up with TRBD2. Germline CDR1 is SGHRS and CDR2 is YFSETQ. The trim removed 4 bases at V and 6 bases at J, leaving 6 bases unmatched. The CDR3 loop spans 14 amino acids. CDR3 DNA sequence: TGCGCCAGCAGCCTTAGCGGGGGGGCGAGCGAGCAGTACTTC. Amino acid sequence: CASSLSGGASEQYF.

V usage is TRBV7-3 and J usage is TRBJ2-5; D may be TRBD2 (6 bases). V lost 0 bases to trimming and J lost 5 bases, with 10 bases between them. The CDR3 is made up of 14 amino acids. Germline V lookup: CDR1 SGHTA, CDR2 FQGTGA. The DNA of the CDR3 is TGTGCCAGCAGCTTAACGGGCGGGAAGGAGACCCAGTACTTC. It translates to CASSLTGGKETQYF.